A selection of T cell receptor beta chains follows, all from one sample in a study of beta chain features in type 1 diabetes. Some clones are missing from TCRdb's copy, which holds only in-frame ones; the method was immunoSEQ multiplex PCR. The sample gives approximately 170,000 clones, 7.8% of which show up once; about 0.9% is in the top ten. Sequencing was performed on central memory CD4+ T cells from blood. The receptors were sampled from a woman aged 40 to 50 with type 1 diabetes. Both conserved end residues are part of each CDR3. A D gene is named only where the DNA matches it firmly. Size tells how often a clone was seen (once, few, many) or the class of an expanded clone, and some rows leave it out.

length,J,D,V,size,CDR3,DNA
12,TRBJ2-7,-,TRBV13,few,CASSYGSYEQYF,TGTGCCAGCAGCTACGGCTCCTACGAGCAGTACTTC
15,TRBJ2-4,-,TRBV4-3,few,CASSQDQGRENIQYF,TGCGCCAGCAGCCAAGATCAAGGGAGAGAGAACATTCAGTACTTC
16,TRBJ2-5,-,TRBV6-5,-,CASSYSGQVSEETQYF,TGTGCCAGCAGTTACTCGGGGCAGGTGAGCGAAGAGACCCAGTACTTC
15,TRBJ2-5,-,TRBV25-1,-,CASSESGRAGETQYF,TGTGCCAGCAGTGAATCTGGCAGGGCGGGGGAGACCCAGTACTTC
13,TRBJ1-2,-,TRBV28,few,CASIRDNDYGYTF,TGTGCCAGCATTAGGGACAACGACTATGGCTACACCTTC
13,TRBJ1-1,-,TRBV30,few,CAWSGQINTEAFF,TGTGCCTGGTCCGGACAGATTAACACTGAAGCTTTCTTT
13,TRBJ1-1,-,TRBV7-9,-,CASSLGQGKEAFF,TGTGCCAGCAGCTTAGGTCAGGGTAAGGAAGCTTTCTTT
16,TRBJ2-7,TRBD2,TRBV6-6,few,CASSYSRASGGNEQYF,TGTGCCAGCAGTTACTCGAGGGCTAGCGGGGGGAACGAGCAGTACTTC
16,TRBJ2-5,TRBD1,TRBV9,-,CASSPRGQGFIETQYF,TGTGCCAGCAGCCCCCGCGGACAGGGTTTCATAGAGACCCAGTACTTC
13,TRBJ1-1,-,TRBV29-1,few,CSVRRDENTEAFF,TGCAGCGTGAGGAGGGACGAGAACACTGAAGCTTTCTTT
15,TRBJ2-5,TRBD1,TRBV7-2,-,CASSSRQGRLETQYF,TGTGCCAGCAGCTCGAGACAGGGGCGCTTAGAGACCCAGTACTTC
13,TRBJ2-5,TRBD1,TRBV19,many,CASRQGNGETQYF,TGTGCCAGCAGACAGGGGAATGGAGAGACCCAGTACTTC
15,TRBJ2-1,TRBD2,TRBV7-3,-,CASSLMGTSETEQFF,TGTGCCAGCAGCTTAATGGGGACTAGCGAGACTGAGCAGTTCTTC
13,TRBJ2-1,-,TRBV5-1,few,CASSLVGGNEQFF,TGCGCCAGCAGCTTGGTCGGGGGCAATGAGCAGTTCTTC
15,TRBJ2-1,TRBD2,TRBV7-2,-,CASTVGRGANNEQFF,TGTGCCAGCACCGTAGGGCGGGGGGCGAACAATGAGCAGTTCTTC
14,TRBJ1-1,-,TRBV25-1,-,CASSEYGEGTEAFF,TGTGCCAGCAGTGAATATGGGGAGGGCACTGAAGCTTTCTTT
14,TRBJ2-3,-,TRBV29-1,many,CSVLDAGVSDTQYF,TGCAGCGTTCTAGACGCAGGGGTTTCAGATACGCAGTATTTT
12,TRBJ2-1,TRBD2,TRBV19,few,CASSTSGGEQFF,TGTGCCAGTAGTACGAGCGGGGGAGAGCAGTTCTTC
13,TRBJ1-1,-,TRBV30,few,CSSGLSMNTEAFF,TGTTCCTCGGGATTGTCGATGAACACTGAAGCTTTCTTT
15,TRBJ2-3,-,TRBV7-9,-,CASSLLLLPTDTQYF,TGTGCCAGCAGCTTATTGCTTCTACCCACAGATACGCAGTATTTT
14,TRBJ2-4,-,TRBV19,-,CASSIDMAARGQYF,TGTGCCAGTAGTATAGATATGGCCGCCAGAGGCCAGTACTTC
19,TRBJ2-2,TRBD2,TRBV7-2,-,CASSLARGGGEGNTGELFF,TGTGCCAGCAGCTTAGCGCGGGGCGGGGGAGAGGGGAACACCGGGGAGCTGTTTTTT
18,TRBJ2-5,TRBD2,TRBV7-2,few,CASSLALAGGPFQETQYF,TGTGCCAGCAGCTTAGCGCTAGCGGGGGGCCCCTTCCAAGAGACCCAGTACTTC
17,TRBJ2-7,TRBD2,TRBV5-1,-,CASSLNSRLAGNYKQYF,TGCGCCAGCAGCTTGAACAGCCGGTTAGCGGGGAACTACAAGCAGTACTTC
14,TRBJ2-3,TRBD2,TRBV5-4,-,CASSPGLGPGTQYF,TGTGCCAGCAGCCCGGGACTAGGGCCTGGTACGCAGTATTTT
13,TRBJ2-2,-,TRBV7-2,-,CASSLLGGNWLFF,TGTGCCAGCAGCTTACTGGGGGGTAATTGGCTGTTTTTT
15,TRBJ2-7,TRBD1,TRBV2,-,CASSSSRDRVYEQYF,TGTGCCAGCAGTAGTTCCCGGGACAGGGTCTACGAGCAGTACTTC
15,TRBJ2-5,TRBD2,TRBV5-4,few,CASSTRTSGRETQYF,TGTGCCAGCAGCACGAGGACTAGCGGGAGGGAGACCCAGTACTTC
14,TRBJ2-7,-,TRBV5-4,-,CASNSRGNPYEQYF,TGTGCCAGCAACTCAAGGGGGAACCCCTACGAGCAGTACTTC
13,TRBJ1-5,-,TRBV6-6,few,CASSYRSDQPQHF,TGTGCCAGCAGTTATCGATCAGATCAGCCCCAGCATTTT
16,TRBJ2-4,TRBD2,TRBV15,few,CATSRDLVAGGNIQYF,TGTGCCACCAGCAGAGATTTGGTAGCGGGAGGGAACATTCAGTACTTC
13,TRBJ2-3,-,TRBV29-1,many,CSVKGGGGDTQYF,TGCAGCGTCAAGGGGGGAGGGGGTGATACGCAGTATTTT
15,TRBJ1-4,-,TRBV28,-,CASTPFGQGREKLFF,TGTGCCAGCACTCCCTTCGGGCAGGGCAGGGAAAAACTGTTTTTT
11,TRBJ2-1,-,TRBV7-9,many,CASSPRNEQFF,TGTGCCAGCAGCCCTCGCAATGAGCAGTTCTTC
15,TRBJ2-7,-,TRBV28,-,CASEGRVDGPYEQYF,TGTGCCAGCGAGGGAAGGGTAGATGGTCCCTACGAGCAGTACTTC
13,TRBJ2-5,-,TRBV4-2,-,CASSQGLVGTQYF,TGTGCCAGCAGCCAAGGGCTAGTAGGGACCCAGTACTTC
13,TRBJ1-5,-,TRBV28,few,CASSSPRQATQHF,TGTGCCAGCAGCTCTCCTCGACAGGCGACCCAGCATTTT
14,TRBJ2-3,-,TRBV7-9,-,CASSSARELDTQYF,TGTGCCAGCAGCTCGGCCAGGGAACTGGATACGCAGTATTTT
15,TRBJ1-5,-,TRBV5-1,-,CASSLGQSPNQPQHF,TGCGCCAGCAGCTTGGGGCAGTCCCCCAATCAGCCCCAGCATTTT
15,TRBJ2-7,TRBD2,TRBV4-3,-,CASSPRTSGSFEQYF,TGCGCCAGCAGCCCGCGGACTAGCGGGAGTTTCGAGCAGTACTTC
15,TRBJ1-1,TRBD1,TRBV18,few,CASSENRGVWSEAFF,TGTGCCAGCTCAGAAAACAGGGGGGTCTGGTCTGAAGCTTTCTTT
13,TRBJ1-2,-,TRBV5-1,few,CASSEVGVGGYTF,TGCGCCAGCAGTGAAGTGGGAGTTGGTGGCTACACCTTC
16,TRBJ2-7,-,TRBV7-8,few,CASSLFRDIRPYEQYF,TGTGCCAGCAGCTTGTTCCGGGACATTCGCCCCTACGAGCAGTACTTC
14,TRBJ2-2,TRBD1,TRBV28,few,CASSRQGDTGELFF,TGTGCCAGCAGCAGACAGGGAGACACCGGGGAGCTGTTTTTT
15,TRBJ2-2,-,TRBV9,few,CASSSTLSGAGELFF,TGTGCCAGCAGCTCAACTCTATCAGGGGCCGGGGAGCTGTTTTTT
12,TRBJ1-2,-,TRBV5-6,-,CASSLERAGYTF,TGTGCCAGCAGCTTGGAGAGGGCGGGCTACACCTTC
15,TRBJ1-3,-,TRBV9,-,CASSVDAGSGNTIYF,TGTGCCAGCAGCGTAGATGCAGGGTCTGGAAACACCATATATTTT
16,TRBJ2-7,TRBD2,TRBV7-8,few,CASSLLGGGAGYEQYF,TGTGCCAGCAGCTTACTTGGCGGGGGGGCCGGGTACGAGCAGTACTTC
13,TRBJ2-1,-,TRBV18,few,CASSPGQSNEQFF,TGTGCCAGCTCACCTGGACAGTCCAATGAGCAGTTCTTC
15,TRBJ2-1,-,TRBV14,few,CASSQHRGGYNEQFF,TGTGCCAGCAGCCAGCACAGGGGGGGATACAATGAGCAGTTCTTC
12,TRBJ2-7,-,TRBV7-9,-,CASSPETYEQYF,TGTGCCAGCAGCCCCGAGACCTACGAGCAGTACTTC
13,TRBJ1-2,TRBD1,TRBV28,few,CASSLDRDGGYTF,TGTGCCAGCAGTTTAGACAGGGACGGTGGCTACACCTTC
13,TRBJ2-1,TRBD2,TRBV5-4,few,CASSSPSGSAEFF,TGTGCCAGCAGCTCCCCTAGCGGGAGCGCCGAGTTCTTC
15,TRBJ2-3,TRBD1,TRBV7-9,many,CASSLDRKAPDTQYF,TGTGCCAGCAGCCTGGACAGGAAAGCCCCAGATACGCAGTATTTT
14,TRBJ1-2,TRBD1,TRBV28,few,CASTPAGGNYGYTF,TGTGCCAGCACTCCCGCAGGGGGTAACTATGGCTACACCTTC
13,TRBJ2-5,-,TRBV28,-,CASSIGGGETQYF,TGTGCCAGCAGCATAGGGGGTGGGGAGACCCAGTACTTC
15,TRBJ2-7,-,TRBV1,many,CTSSQGRGQGCEQYF,TGCACCAGCAGCCAAGGGCGGGGACAGGGGTGCGAGCAGTACTTC
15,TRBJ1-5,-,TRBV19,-,CASSDGQVGNQPQHF,TGTGCCAGTAGTGACGGACAAGTTGGCAATCAGCCCCAGCATTTT
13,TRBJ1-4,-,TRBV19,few,CASATAVGGKLFF,TGTGCAAGCGCGACAGCCGTGGGTGGAAAACTGTTTTTT
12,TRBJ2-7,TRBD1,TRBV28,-,CASRSQGREQYF,TGTGCCAGCAGATCACAGGGGCGCGAGCAGTACTTC